The 24 T cell receptor beta chains below were found in one sample sequenced in a study of T cells in Graves' hyperthyroidism and ophthalmopathy. Amplified TCR beta CDR3 regions came from RNA transcripts. A first-round RT-PCR of the TCR CDR3 used the HTBI primer set. MiXCR was run by TCRdb on the multiplex PCR reads, yielding one entry per CDR3 protein. The sample has approximately 400,000 distinct CDR3 sequences; 15% to 18% are singletons. The sample was blood. These receptors were collected from a woman aged 18-29 years with Graves' hyperthyroidism.

V is TRBV29-1 and J is TRBJ1-6; D unclear. Per the germline V gene, CDR1 is SQVTM and CDR2 is ANQGSEA. This CDR3 spans 16 amino acids. The V end was cut by 7 bases, the J end by 7 bases, with 23 bases between. CDR3 region: CSARTTGPSGNSPLHF. Written as DNA, the CDR3 is TGCAGCGCAAGAACTACTGGGCCTTCGGGAAATTCACCCCTCCACTTT.

This clonotype occurred many times. This chain joins TRBV29-1 and TRBJ1-1; 7 nucleotides agree with TRBD1. Germline V gene data show CDR1 as SQVTM and CDR2 as ANQGSEA. With 4 bases clipped from V and 1 base from J, the junction kept 6 bases outside the gene matches. This CDR3 has 14 residues. The CDR3 DNA is TGCAGCGTTGTCCCCCAGGGGGAGAACACTGAAGCTTTCTTT. It yields the protein CSVVPQGENTEAFF.

This clonotype showed up many times. The chain couples TRBV12-3 or TRBV12-4 to TRBJ1-2, with 8 bases aligning to TRBD1. V lost 5 bases, J lost 8 bases, and 4 bases stayed unmatched. This CDR3 has 12 amino acids. CDR3 DNA: TGTGCCAGCAGTCAGGGGGCGCGAGGCTACACCTTC. Its protein is CASSQGARGYTF.

This clonotype was seen a handful of times. The V and J genes are TRBV18 and TRBJ1-1; 7 nucleotides match TRBD1. This CDR3 comprises 15 residues. Looked up from germline, CDR1 is KGHSH and CDR2 is LQKENI. V lost 4 bases, J lost 11 bases, and 16 bases stayed unmatched. CDR3 amino acids: CASSQKTGVGECAFF. In DNA form, the CDR3 reads TGTGCCAGCTCACAAAAAACAGGGGTCGGGGAGTGCGCTTTCTTT.

The chain is built from TRBV20-1 and TRBJ1-6; TRBD1 matches at 7 bases. This CDR3 is built from 16 residues. The germline CDR1 and CDR2 sequences are DFQATT and SNEGSKA (reference sequence). The junction had 7 bases not matched to a gene; V was cut back by 2 bases and J by 3 bases. CDR3 DNA: TGCAGTGCTAGACCCTTGACAGGGATCTATAATTCACCCCTCCACTTT. Translating it yields CSARPLTGIYNSPLHF.

This clonotype has ten or more counts. The V call is TRBV15, the J call TRBJ1-1; a possible D gene is TRBD1 (5 bases). The germline V gene encodes CDR1 LNHNV and CDR2 YYDKDF (reference sequence). Trimming removed 6 bases from V and 4 bases from J, with 21 bases in between. The CDR3 runs 16 residues. The CDR3 here is CATRPQAGGWVTEAFF. CDR3 DNA sequence: TGTGCCACCAGACCTCAGGCTGGGGGGTGGGTCACTGAAGCTTTCTTT.

This clonotype was recorded at least ten times. J is TRBJ1-3 and V is TRBV7-8; no firm D call. The CDR3 covers 13 residues. V was pared by 1 base and J by 4 bases, with 5 bases between. CDR1 is SGHVS and CDR2 is FQNEAQ in the germline V gene. The CDR3 nucleotides read TGTGCCAGCAGCTTAGTTAGGGGAAACACCATATATTTT. Translated, it gives CASSLVRGNTIYF.

This clonotype was detected ten times or more. V and J are TRBV2 and TRBJ2-1, with D possibly matching TRBD2 (6 bases). This CDR3 has 14 amino acids. V shed 7 bases and J shed 3 bases, with 13 bases lying between them. Germline assignment: CDR1 SNHLY and CDR2 FYNNEI. Written as DNA, the CDR3 is TGTGCCAGCATTTGGAGGGGTAACTACAATGAGCAGTTCTTC. The encoded protein is CASIWRGNYNEQFF.

This clonotype was observed a handful of times. The chain joins TRBV10-1 to TRBJ1-1; TRBD1 matches 8 bases. V lost 0 bases, J lost 3 bases, and 6 bases stayed unmatched. The CDR3 consists of 16 residues. The V gene's germline CDR1 is WNHNN and CDR2 SYGVQD (reference sequence). The CDR3 here is CASSESQGAKYTEAFF. DNA of the CDR3: TGCGCCAGCAGTGAGTCTCAGGGGGCGAAGTACACTGAAGCTTTCTTT.

There are many counts of this clonotype. J is TRBJ1-2 and V is TRBV19, with 7 nucleotides matching TRBD1. J lost 3 bases, V lost 9 bases, and 7 bases had no gene match. The germline gives CDR1 LNHDA, CDR2 SQIVND (reference sequence). The CDR3 spans 13 residues. The CDR3 coding sequence is TGTGCCAGCGAGAGGGGGCGCGACTATGGCTACACCTTC. It encodes CASERGRDYGYTF.

This clonotype has ten or more counts. A much larger clone is a single base away; this may be a read error. V gene TRBV7-2 combines with J gene TRBJ1-5; 8 positions agree with TRBD1. V was clipped by 6 bases and J by 1 base; unmatched bases: 5. The CDR3 totals 15 residues. CDR1 is SGHTA, CDR2 FQGNSA, per germline. The CDR3 DNA reads as TGTGCCAGCAGTCAAAACAGGGGGAGCAATCAGCCCCAGCATTTT. It translates to CASSQNRGSNQPQHF.

There are many counts of this clonotype. The chain is built from TRBV10-1 and TRBJ1-2; no clear D gene. V was shortened by 0 bases and J by 2 bases, with 7 bases between the two germline ends. This CDR3 region has 14 residues. Germline CDR1 reads WNHNN; CDR2 reads SYGVQD (reference sequence). In nucleotides, the CDR3 is TGCGCCAGCAGTGAGTCGTCAGGAAACTATGGCTACACCTTC. This sequence encodes CASSESSGNYGYTF.

This clonotype was detected ten times or more. The chain's CDR3 is CASSPQGARDTEAFF. In nucleotides, the CDR3 is TGTGCCAGCTCACCCCAGGGGGCAAGGGACACTGAAGCTTTCTTT. V is TRBV18 and J is TRBJ1-1; 8 bases fit TRBD1. V trimming: 3 bases; J trimming: 3 bases; junction bases outside the gene matches: 6. The CDR3 is 15 residues long. Germline V gene sequence: CDR1 KGHSH, CDR2 LQKENI.

This clonotype appeared a few times. The chain links TRBV12-3 or TRBV12-4 to TRBJ2-6; D perhaps matches TRBD1 (8 bases). Trimming stripped 7 bases from V and 1 base from J, with 23 bases between. This CDR3 is 19 amino acids long. CDR3 in amino acids: CASIRSGTGPLSGANVLTF. DNA of the CDR3: TGTGCCAGCATCCGGAGCGGGACAGGCCCCCTTTCTGGGGCCAACGTCCTGACTTTC.

Remarks on this clonotype: This sequence may be a read error, since a much larger clone differs from it by one base. The genes are TRBV6-5 and TRBJ2-2; D is perhaps TRBD2 (7 bases). V shed 0 bases and J shed 5 bases, with 13 bases lying between them. Germline V gene sequence: CDR1 MNHEY, CDR2 SVGAGI. This CDR3 spans 16 amino acids. The CDR3 region has the DNA TGTGCCAGCAGTTACTCGGCGGGGGCAGGTACCGGGGAGCTGTTTTTT. It encodes CASSYSAGAGTGELFF.

This clonotype was detected ten times or more. V is TRBV18 and J is TRBJ1-5; TRBD1 might be the D (5 bases). The ends were cut back, 0 bases at V and 5 bases at J, with 5 bases in the middle. Germline assignment: CDR1 KGHSH and CDR2 LQKENI. The CDR3 has 13 residues. CDR3 amino acids: CASSPPGDQPQHF. CDR3 nucleotides: TGTGCCAGCTCACCACCAGGGGATCAGCCCCAGCATTTT.

This rearrangement joins TRBV5-1 to TRBJ2-2; tentative D call: TRBD1 (6 bases). Per the germline V gene, CDR1 is SGHRS and CDR2 is YFSETQ. CDR3 length: 14 residues. Deletions cut 4 bases from V and 5 bases from J, with 12 bases between. CDR3 protein: CASSLGQSTGELFF. CDR3 DNA sequence: TGCGCCAGCAGCCTTGGACAGTCAACCGGGGAGCTGTTTTTT.

This clonotype was counted ten times or more. V usage is TRBV5-5 and J usage is TRBJ2-3, with 9 bases fitting TRBD2. Losses at the gene ends were 5 bases for V and 2 bases for J; bases not matched to a gene: 12. Germline-derived CDR1 and CDR2 are SGHKS and YYEKEE (reference sequence). The CDR3 has 17 amino acids. The CDR3 bases are TGTGCCAGCAGTTATTATACCGGGACTAGCTTCACAGATACGCAGTATTTT. It codes for CASSYYTGTSFTDTQYF.

In its sample, this clonotype was seen many times. The chain uses TRBV5-8 and TRBJ2-5, with 7 positions matching TRBD2. Unmatched junction bases numbered 6, after V lost 2 bases and J lost 5 bases. This CDR3 has 14 amino acids. Germline V CDR1 and CDR2: SGHTS, YDEGEE. CDR3 nucleotide sequence: TGTGCCAGCAGCTTTTCACTAGCGTTGGAGACCCAGTACTTC. Its protein is CASSFSLALETQYF.

There are many counts of this clonotype. The chain recombines TRBV12-3 or TRBV12-4 with TRBJ2-3, with a weak D call TRBD2 (5 bases). The CDR3 runs to 14 residues. The V gene lost 3 bases and the J gene lost 2 bases, with 9 bases spanning the gap. CDR3 coding DNA: TGTGCCAGCAGTTTGGAGGACGTCACAGATACGCAGTATTTT. It encodes CASSLEDVTDTQYF.

A note on this clonotype: Being one base from a much bigger clone, this may be a read error. This chain connects TRBV7-3 to TRBJ1-1, with TRBD1 matching over 8 bases. The CDR3 length is 14 residues. Germline values: CDR1 SGHTA, CDR2 FQGTGA. CDR3 protein: CAGSETGGWTEAFF. CDR3 DNA sequence: TGTGCCGGCAGCGAAACAGGGGGTTGGACTGAAGCTTTCTTT. The whole variable domain, remainder taken from reference TRBV7-3 and TRBJ1-1, is GAGVSQTPSNKVTEKGKYVELRCDPISGHTALYWYRQSLGQGPEFLIYFQGTGAADDSGLPNDRFFAVRPEGSVSTLKIQRTERGDSAVYLCAGSETGGWTEAFFGQGTRLTVV.

With regard to this clonotype: A much bigger clone sits one base away, suggesting this may be a read error. The chain recombines TRBV2 with TRBJ2-5; maybe TRBD2 (6 bases). CDR1 is SNHLY, CDR2 FYNNEI, per germline. V was clipped by 7 bases and J by 4 bases, with 13 bases between them. The CDR3 loop spans 13 amino acids. The CDR3 bases are TGTGCCAGCACGGTGAGACTAGTAGAGACCCAGTACTTC. It specifies CASTVRLVETQYF.

The chain carries TRBV12-3 or TRBV12-4 and TRBJ2-1; 10 bases fit TRBD1. This CDR3 is 15 amino acids long. Trimming at V came to 6 bases and at J to 6 bases, leaving 8 bases not matched to a gene. DNA of the CDR3: TGTGCCAGCAGGGGGGGGACAGGGGATTTCAATGAGCAGTTCTTC. Protein product: CASRGGTGDFNEQFF.

In its sample, this clonotype was seen a few times. A much larger clonotype is one base distant, so this may be a read error. The CDR3 here is CASGGDSDTQYF. CDR3 in DNA: TGTGCCAGCGGGGGGGACTCAGATACGCAGTATTTT. The chain links TRBV12-3 or TRBV12-4 to TRBJ2-3; 7 bases map to TRBD2. The ends lost 8 bases at V and 4 bases at J; junction bases unmatched: 3. CDR3 length: 12 residues.